This T cell receptor beta chain was obtained from a study of blood T cell repertoires in COVID-19. This table comes from immunoSEQ multiplex PCR, and its TCRdb copy is limited to in-frame clones, with some not included. The sample lists about 95,000 clones, under 85% seen once, with approximately 24% in the top ten. Germline CDR1 MDHEN, CDR2 SYDVKM. V was pared by 5 bases and J by 0 bases, with 9 bases of the junction left unmatched. The CDR3 runs to 16 residues. The sample was peripheral blood. This receptor was taken from a human donor in a cohort sampled during active COVID-19. The chain carries TRBV28 and TRBJ2-7, with TRBD1 identical over 8 bases. In DNA form, the CDR3 reads TGTGCCAGCAGTCGCCAGGGGGCCCAGAGCTCCTACGAGCAGTACTTC. Translating gives CASSRQGAQSSYEQYF.